Shown below are 5 T cell receptor beta chains from a single sample sequenced in a study of shared clonotypes between healthy human individuals. Naive CD8 cells, CD45RO-negative and positively selected for CCR7, excluded terminally differentiated effector memory CD45RA+ cells. The method was immunoSEQ multiplex PCR; TCRdb's version includes in-frame clones alone and lacks a portion of them. The table has about 2.1 million clones, 85% to 95% seen once. Sequenced material: naive CD8+ T cells from PBMCs. These receptor sequences come from a man aged 18 to 29 in good health. Some clones in this sample may be carry-over from other donors' samples.

The chain couples TRBV4-1 to TRBJ1-1; no firm D call. Looked up from germline, CDR1 is MGHRA and CDR2 is YSYEKL. This CDR3 is built from 13 residues. V was shortened by 0 bases and J by 4 bases, with 6 bases between the two germline ends. Written as DNA, the CDR3 is TGCGCCAGCAGCCAAGATATTTTCACTGAAGCTTTCTTT. Amino acids: CASSQDIFTEAFF.

This rearrangement joins TRBV11-2 to TRBJ2-7; TRBD1 is a possible D gene (7 bases). Trimming took 5 bases from V and 0 from J, leaving 20 bases between them. In germline, CDR1 is SGHAT, CDR2 FQNNGV. The CDR3 contains 17 residues. The CDR3 spells CASSPSKGQTSSYEQYF. Here the CDR3 DNA reads TGTGCCAGCAGCCCCTCAAAGGGACAGACTAGCTCCTACGAGCAGTACTTC.

The rearrangement uses TRBV9 and TRBJ1-1; 7 nucleotides align to TRBD1. The germline CDR1 and CDR2 sequences are SGDLS and YYNGEE. After removal of 4 bases from V and 10 bases from J, the junction contained 10 bases not matched to a gene. This CDR3 has 13 amino acids. CDR3 sequence reads: CASSPWKTGIAFF. The CDR3, as DNA: TGTGCCAGCAGCCCCTGGAAGACAGGGATAGCTTTCTTT.

The J gene is TRBJ2-7, the V gene TRBV19, with D possibly matching TRBD2 (6 bases). The CDR3 length is 14 residues. CDR1 is LNHDA and CDR2 is SQIVND in the germline V gene (reference sequence). Trimming removed 4 bases at V and 3 bases at J, with 13 bases between. CDR3 in DNA: TGTGCCAGTAGTACCGCGGAGGGGTACTACGAGCAGTACTTC. It is translated as CASSTAEGYYEQYF.

The chain has TRBV5-4 and TRBJ2-7, with 8 positions matching TRBD1. Per the germline V gene, CDR1 is SGHNT and CDR2 is YYREEE (reference sequence). Losses at the gene ends were 2 bases for V and 3 bases for J; bases not matched to a gene: 4. The CDR3 consists of 14 residues. The CDR3 DNA follows: TGTGCCAGCAGCTTTGACAGGGGAAACTACGAGCAGTACTTC. Translating gives CASSFDRGNYEQYF.